This T cell receptor beta chain was recorded in a study of CD4+ T cells in melanoma. Study-wide results and limits: CD8+ T cell, macrophage and B cell function reportedly correlated with neoantigen-specific CD4+ T cells. In melanoma, neoantigen-specific CD4+ T cells reportedly differed in differentiation state.

Measured with immunoSEQ multiplex PCR; TCRdb has only the in-frame clones, and not every one. This table holds 5,500 to 7,500 clones, about 70% found once. To note about this clone: The antigen is unknown.

Per the germline V gene, CDR1 is SGHKS and CDR2 is YYEKEE (reference sequence). This CDR3 has 16 amino acids. After removal of 0 bases from V and 5 bases from J, the junction contained 7 bases not matched to a gene. The specimen was cells from a culture (not recorded whether cultured in vitro). The V gene is TRBV5-5, the J gene TRBJ2-1; 8 bases are shared with TRBD2. The clonotype was recovered from a human donor with melanoma. CDR3: CASSLGARGENNEQFF. CDR3 nucleotide sequence: TGTGCCAGCAGCTTGGGGGCGCGGGGGGAAAACAATGAGCAGTTCTTC. Using reference TRBV5-5 and TRBJ2-1 for the parts outside the CDR3, the full variable domain is DAGVTQSPTHLIKTRGQQVTLRCSPISGHKSVSWYQQVLGQGPQFIFQYYEKEERGRGNFPDRFSARQFPNYSSELNVNALLLGDSALYLCASSLGARGENNEQFFGPGTRLTVL.